The present T cell receptor (beta chain) was sequenced within a study of immune cell composition in non-small cell lung cancer (dated by TCRdb to 2016 to 2017). General notes on the study: Histologic subtype, mainly lung adenocarcinoma or squamous cell carcinoma, was assigned on the basis of H&E together with p63, CK5, Napsin A and TTF-1 immunohistochemistry. Using Adaptive Biotechnologies, the researchers ran TCR-beta sequencing on 34 paired NSCLC tumour and non-adjacent lung specimens, along with roughly 25 tumour-only specimens. Supplementary cohort #1, ten to eleven lung adenocarcinoma cases, had paired tumour/lung TCR-beta sequencing and TIL populations generated to assess tumour reactivity. A few tumour specimens with TCR-beta data were of rare histological subtypes and were excluded from the subtype comparisons. Beyond this particular receptor, the publication reports: No significant correlation was found between smoking pack-years and tumour TCR-beta clonality. In 10 adenocarcinoma cases, maximal tumour-associated clone frequency correlated strongly with TIL tumour reactivity, whereas overall clonality did not. Only 9 to 10 cases were included in the reactivity cohort, and sequence sharing between tumour-reactive clones and the dominant in vivo tumour-associated clones was not shown. Nearly half of NSCLC cases had tumour-associated clones >0.5%, found in roughly 35% of adenocarcinomas compared with around 79% of squamous carcinomas.

A two-step multiplex PCR amplified TCR-beta CDR3 regions from genomic DNA, and the second step of the PCR added Illumina-compatible adaptors. TCR-beta immunosequencing was performed on an Illumina platform as a commercial immunoSEQ service. As for how the authors treated the data: Repertoires were summarised as Top 10 Clones, the percentage of T-cell templates from the ten most frequent sequences, and productive clonality. Values for productive clonality spanned 0 to 1, where a value of 1 indicated a monoclonal population. Tumour-associated clones, identified using log10 scatter plots, were defined as sequences that made up at least 0.1% of tumour T-cell templates and were not found in the matched non-adjacent lung. Student's t-tests were used for two-group comparisons, ANOVA was used for stages, and linear regression was used for relationships, with analyses conducted in GraphPad Prism7 and R. This is the immuneACCESS table as TCRdb keeps it, with only in-frame sequences that have V and J called. A part of the clones is gone; compared with another copy, unresolved V genes explain less than half, and the rest is unexplained. The V and J calls and clone size are taken from that table; D and trimming were inferred from the DNA. The sample contains thousands of clones, roughly two thirds of them found a single time. The top ten constitute about 11% of the sample.

Remarks on this clone: Its antigen remains unidentified. The sample holds no much larger clone one base away, and base qualities are not on file.

Non-adjacent lung tissue from the same patient, taken as far from the tumour as possible and at least 3 cm away, was used for the normal lung samples. From frozen aliquots of unsorted single-cell suspensions, genomic DNA was isolated using the QIAamp DNA kit. Tissues were received within 2 hours of resection and processed immediately into single-cell suspensions. Tissue was broken up mechanically, digested enzymatically with DNase I, collagenase I and hyaluronidase for approximately 31 minutes at 37 degrees C, and then filtered and RBC-lysed. Counted from cysteine to phenylalanine, this CDR3 has 12 amino acids. This entry keeps only the CDR3 DNA: 36 bases, framed from base 1. Trimming costs V 1 base and J 8 bases, and their ends lie 7 bases apart. The germline V gene supplies CDR1 SGHTA and CDR2 FQGNSA.

Recombination joined TRBV7-2 with TRBJ2-3, and the D gene may be TRBD2, 6 bases matching. The TCR sequence derives from a human donor with non-small cell lung cancer. The sequenced sample consisted of non-adjacent lung tissue. The nucleotides are TGTGCCAGCAGCTTAGTGGGAGGTACGCAGTATTTT. It specifies CASSLVGGTQYF.